These 6 T cell receptor beta chains came from one sample sequenced in a study of blood T cell repertoires in COVID-19. Using immunoSEQ multiplex PCR, the repertoire was profiled, and TCRdb retains in-frame clones only, with some absent. The sample includes 400,000 to 550,000 clones, around 89% seen only once; the top ten take more than 4%. Material for sequencing was peripheral blood. The receptors shown here come from a woman aged 25 to 39 with acute or convalescent COVID-19.

The chain combines TRBV5-4 with TRBJ2-7; 7 bases are shared with TRBD1. V dropped 4 bases and J dropped 0; count of bases not matched to a gene: 10. Looked up from germline, CDR1 is SGHNT and CDR2 is YYREEE (reference sequence). The CDR3 is 16 amino acids. In nucleotides, the CDR3 is TGTGCCAGCAGCGTGACAGGGATAAAGAGCTCCTACGAGCAGTACTTC. This encodes CASSVTGIKSSYEQYF.

V is TRBV9 and J is TRBJ2-7, with D possibly TRBD2 on 6 matching bases. The V end lost 2 bases, the J end lost 3 bases, and 15 bases lay between the germline ends. The CDR3 extends over 15 amino acids. CDR1 and CDR2 from the germline V gene are SGDLS and YYNGEE. The chain's CDR3 is CASSVDGRAGYEQYF. As DNA, the CDR3 is TGTGCCAGCAGCGTGGATGGGAGAGCGGGCTACGAGCAGTACTTC. Supplemented by reference TRBV9 and TRBJ2-7, the full variable domain reads DSGVTQTPKHLITATGQRVTLRCSPRSGDLSVYWYQQSLDQGLQFLIQYYNGEERAKGNILERFSAQQFPDLHSELNLSSLELGDSALYFCASSVDGRAGYEQYFGPGTRLTVT.

The J gene is TRBJ2-7, the V gene TRBV2, with D possibly matching TRBD1 (5 bases). This CDR3 is built from 13 residues. With 10 bases removed from V and 2 bases from J, the gap between germline ends came to 15 bases. Germline V gene lookup returns CDR1 SNHLY and CDR2 FYNNEI. The CDR3 region is CATRQQTTYEQYF. The CDR3 DNA reads TGTGCCACCAGACAGCAAACAACCTACGAGCAGTACTTC.

The chain links TRBV27 to TRBJ2-7, with 11 bases fitting TRBD1. V shed 5 bases and J 5 bases; nucleotides not matched to a gene: 14. The CDR3 has 17 amino acids. CDR1 and CDR2 (germline): MNHEY, SMNVEV (reference sequence). CDR3 bases: TGTGCCAGCAGTCCTTTGCCCGGGACAGGGGGTTATAACGAGCAGTACTTC. It encodes CASSPLPGTGGYNEQYF.

The chain carries TRBV27 and TRBJ2-5; D might be TRBD2 (5 bases). The germline V and J ends were trimmed by 6 bases and 5 bases, with 16 bases remaining between them. This CDR3 region has 14 residues. In germline, CDR1 is MNHEY, CDR2 SMNVEV (reference sequence). The CDR3 loop is CASSPLERGETQYF. The CDR3 DNA follows: TGTGCCAGCAGCCCCCTCGAGCGAGGGGAGACCCAGTACTTC.

The rearrangement links TRBV24-1 to TRBJ1-1; possibly TRBD1 for D (5 bases). V was clipped by 5 bases and J by 7 bases, with 7 bases between them. From germline, CDR1 is KGHDR and CDR2 SFDVKD. There are 11 residues in the CDR3. The CDR3 nucleotides read TGTGCCACCAGTGGGGGACTTGAAGCTTTCTTT. Its translation is CATSGGLEAFF.